These T cell receptor beta chains were read from a single sample in a study of cytomegalovirus exposure and HLA in healthy donors. Sequencing used immunoSEQ multiplex PCR; TCRdb keeps in-frame clones, though not all of them. The specimen's table records around 76,000 clones. Sequencing used PBMCs. The receptors come from a boy aged 5-17 years in good health and CMV-seronegative. Each CDR3 is given with its conserved first and last residue.

V: TRBV19; J: TRBJ1-4; CDR3: CASRNVQGYEKLFF
V: TRBV30; J: TRBJ1-4; CDR3: CAWRRYRPTNEKLFF
V: TRBV7-9; J: TRBJ2-1; CDR3: CASSHRGAGDRNEQFF
V: TRBV6-1; J: TRBJ1-1; CDR3: CASSAIDSSSIRSEAFF
V: TRBV7-2; J: TRBJ2-1; CDR3: CASSLGTGVVGEQFF
V: TRBV2; J: TRBJ1-1; CDR3: CASRRGTEAFF
V: TRBV5-1; J: TRBJ1-1; CDR3: CASSSAGGTEAFF
V: TRBV5-8; J: TRBJ1-3; CDR3: CASSSNSGGNTIYF
V: TRBV19; J: TRBJ2-7; CDR3: CASSTSGRVSSYEQYF
V: TRBV6-5; J: TRBJ2-3; CDR3: CASSYKGGTDTQYF
V: TRBV14; J: TRBJ1-2; CDR3: CASSPGRVGYTF
V: TRBV7-9; J: TRBJ1-2; CDR3: CASSLEGAPSYGYTF
V: TRBV7-9; J: TRBJ2-1; CDR3: CASSLVQRVHEQFF
V: TRBV4-3; J: TRBJ2-3; CDR3: CASSQDIAPSVSTDTQYF
V: TRBV18; J: TRBJ1-1; CDR3: CASSPTGMNTEAFF
V: TRBV6-1; J: TRBJ1-5; CDR3: CASSLTGTDKGPQHF
V: TRBV6-1; J: TRBJ1-2; CDR3: CASSASGGLPYGYTF
V: TRBV7-2; J: TRBJ2-5; CDR3: CASSARETQYF
V: TRBV12-5; J: TRBJ2-5; CDR3: CASGLVIDRRQETQYF
V: TRBV27; J: TRBJ2-2; CDR3: CASSLYSWDYGRELFF
V: TRBV19; J: TRBJ2-3; CDR3: CASSRGTTDTQYF
V: TRBV27; J: TRBJ1-1; CDR3: CASSLAGDPPRAFF
V: TRBV28; J: TRBJ2-5; CDR3: CASRDSWSAQYF
V: TRBV4-3; J: TRBJ2-1; CDR3: CASSQDWAGLYNEQFF
V: TRBV6-1; J: TRBJ2-3; CDR3: CASSGTGGADTQYF
V: TRBV18; J: TRBJ1-4; CDR3: CASSRQGPRDEKLFF
V: TRBV10-3; J: TRBJ1-1; CDR3: CAISERGSASEAFF
V: TRBV4-2; J: TRBJ1-5; CDR3: CASSRSSNQPQHF